These 3 T cell receptor beta chains originate from one sample sequenced in a study of breast tumors, draining lymph nodes, adjacent tissues. Using its own MiXCR run on the multiplex PCR reads, TCRdb lists one record per CDR3 protein. The sample lists about 47,000 distinct CDR3 sequences; 23% were seen once. The sample consisted of breast tumor tissue. These receptors were obtained from a female donor with breast cancer. Some clones in this sample may be carry-over from other donors' samples.

A note on this clonotype: With a much larger clone just one base away, this may be a read error. The rearrangement joins TRBV27 to TRBJ1-4; no reliable D call. The germline V gene has CDR1 MNHEY and CDR2 SMNVEV (reference sequence). The CDR3 has 13 residues. CDR3 sequence (DNA): TGTGCCAGCAGTTCGGAGCGGTCCGAAAAACTGTCTTTT. This gives the protein CASSSERSEKLSF. Complete variable domain (other parts from reference TRBV27 and TRBJ1-4): EAQVTQNPRYLITVTGKKLTVTCSQNMNHEYMSWYRQDPGLGLRQIYYSMNVEVTDKGDVPEGYKVSRKEKRNFPLILESPSPNQTSLYFCASSSERSEKLSFGSGTQLSVL.

In this sample, this clonotype turned up many times. The V and J genes are TRBV20-1 and TRBJ2-7; 9 positions match TRBD1. The germline V gene encodes CDR1 DFQATT and CDR2 SNEGSKA (reference sequence). This CDR3 has 13 amino acids. Unmatched junction bases numbered 7, after V lost 4 bases and J lost 6 bases. The CDR3 nucleotides read TGCAGTGCTAACGATTTACAGGGGGCCGAGCAGTACTTC. Protein: CSANDLQGAEQYF.

This clonotype came up many times. This chain connects TRBV24-1 to TRBJ1-5, with a tentative D call TRBD1 (5 bases). V dropped 5 bases and J dropped 3 bases, with 13 bases sitting between them. This CDR3 comprises 15 residues. Germline V lookup: CDR1 KGHDR, CDR2 SFDVKD. This chain's CDR3 is CATSGAGGFNQPQHF. The CDR3 DNA reads TGTGCCACCAGTGGGGCCGGGGGGTTCAATCAGCCCCAGCATTTT.